These 28 T cell receptor beta chains came from one sample sequenced in a study of T cells after posttransplantation cyclophosphamide. The assay was immunoSEQ multiplex PCR, and TCRdb's table has in-frame clones only and misses some. This sample carries around 35,000 clones and no singletons, and about 6% goes to the top ten. Sequenced input: PBMCs. These receptors were taken from a man between 25 and 39 years old in good health and a related stem cell transplant donor.

This clone was detected many times. The chain carries TRBV19 and TRBJ2-7, with D possibly matching TRBD1 (6 bases). CDR1 LNHDA and CDR2 SQIVND come from the germline V gene (reference sequence). There are 14 residues in the CDR3. Deletions cut 3 bases from V and 1 base from J, with 10 bases between. CDR3 in DNA: TGTGCCAGTAGTATTAATGACAGGTCCTACGAGCAGTACTTC. Translated, it gives CASSINDRSYEQYF. Filled out from reference TRBV19 and TRBJ2-7, the complete variable domain reads DGGITQSPKYLFRKEGQNVTLSCEQNLNHDAMYWYRQDPGQGLRLIYYSQIVNDFQKGDIAEGYSVSREKKESFPLTVTSAQKNPTAFYLCASSINDRSYEQYFGPGTRLTVT.

The V and J genes are TRBV6-2 or TRBV6-3 and TRBJ2-2, with a weak D call TRBD1 (6 bases). V was clipped by 2 bases and J by 2 bases, with 21 bases between them. This CDR3 is built from 19 residues. The germline CDR1 and CDR2 sequences are MNHEY and SVGEGT. CDR3 sequence (DNA): TGTGCCAGCAGTTACCCCCTATCGACAGGTCCCATTAACACCGGGGAGCTGTTTTTT. This translates into CASSYPLSTGPINTGELFF.

This clone was picked up many times. The V call is TRBV19, the J call TRBJ1-6; D uncertain. This CDR3 has 13 residues. CDR1 is LNHDA and CDR2 is SQIVND in the germline V gene (reference sequence). With 3 bases removed from V and 8 bases from J, the gap between germline ends came to 8 bases. The CDR3 sequence: CASSIKRDSPLHF. Written as DNA, the CDR3 is TGTGCCAGTAGTATCAAGAGGGATTCACCCCTCCACTTT.

This clone has a count of ten or more. V usage is TRBV12-3 or TRBV12-4 and J usage is TRBJ2-4, with 9 bases matching TRBD1. This CDR3 contains 13 residues. Trimming cost V 5 bases and J 4 bases; bases outside gene matches: 0. The CDR3 is CASSGQGKNIQYF. DNA for the CDR3: TGTGCCAGCAGTGGACAGGGGAAAAACATTCAGTACTTC.

This sequence joins TRBV5-1 and TRBJ2-5; tentative D call: TRBD1 (5 bases). V was shortened by 4 bases and J by 5 bases, with 12 bases between the two germline ends. The germline V gene encodes CDR1 SGHRS and CDR2 YFSETQ. The CDR3 length is 13 residues. The CDR3 reads CASSPEGAETQYF. CDR3 nucleotide sequence: TGCGCCAGCAGCCCCGAAGGGGCGGAGACCCAGTACTTC.

The sample holds many counts of this clone. The chain has TRBV4-1 and TRBJ2-1; tentative D call: TRBD1 (6 bases). Trimming left V 3 bases short and J 0 bases short, with 12 bases between. Germline assignment: CDR1 MGHRA and CDR2 YSYEKL. The CDR3 runs to 16 residues. CDR3 sequence reads: CASSHLGQSSYNEQFF. CDR3 nucleotide sequence: TGCGCCAGCAGCCACCTAGGACAGAGCTCCTACAATGAGCAGTTCTTC.

This clone was seen at least ten times. The V gene is TRBV6-2 or TRBV6-3, the J gene TRBJ2-2; possibly TRBD1 for D (5 bases). CDR1 is MNHEY and CDR2 is SVGEGT in the germline V gene. Trimming shortened V by 7 bases and J by 5 bases, and 14 bases separated the two germline ends. The CDR3 has 14 residues. CDR3 nucleotide sequence: TGTGCCAGCACGGGCAGGGTTGAAACCGGGGAGCTGTTTTTT. Translating it yields CASTGRVETGELFF.

Ten or more counts support this clone. The V and J genes are TRBV7-3 and TRBJ2-3; 11 bases are a match to TRBD2. Germline trimming cut 5 bases from V and 6 bases from J; bases unmatched to any gene: 10. In germline, CDR1 is SGHTA, CDR2 FQGTGA. The CDR3 sequence is 16 residues long. For the CDR3, the DNA is TGTGCCAGCAGCGATACTAGCGGGGGACACTTGGATACGCAGTATTTT. Translated: CASSDTSGGHLDTQYF.

This clone was recorded many times. This chain links TRBV5-1 with TRBJ2-3, with D perhaps matching TRBD2 (6 bases). This CDR3 region has 16 residues. V gave up 1 base and J gave up 0 bases, with 12 bases separating them. Germline CDR1 and CDR2: SGHRS and YFSETQ. The CDR3 protein is CASSLPAGKSTDTQYF. As DNA, the CDR3 is TGCGCCAGCAGCTTGCCGGCGGGGAAGAGCACAGATACGCAGTATTTT.

This clone has more than one count but fewer than ten. The genes are TRBV9 and TRBJ2-1; possibly TRBD2 for D (6 bases). The germline V gene encodes CDR1 SGDLS and CDR2 YYNGEE. The CDR3 loop spans 12 amino acids. V was cut by 3 bases and J by 6 bases, with 7 bases left in between. The CDR3 DNA is TGTGCCAGCAGCGAAGCGGGCAATGAGCAGTTCTTC. As protein: CASSEAGNEQFF.

This clone has ten or more counts. The genes are TRBV5-1 and TRBJ1-3, with 7 bases identical to TRBD1. CDR1 and CDR2 from the germline V gene are SGHRS and YFSETQ. Germline trimming cut 0 bases from V and 2 bases from J; bases unmatched to any gene: 2. The CDR3 totals 15 residues. The CDR3 region has the DNA TGCGCCAGCAGCTTGGAGGGACAGACTGGAAACACCATATATTTT. Protein product: CASSLEGQTGNTIYF.

This clone was detected ten times or more. An end of the junction does not agree with germline; a read error may underlie this. Additional DNA sequences in this sample encode the identical CDR3. The chain is built from TRBV11-1 and TRBJ2-2, with unresolved D. Germline V lookup: CDR1 SGHAT, CDR2 FQDESV (reference sequence). This CDR3 is built from 13 residues. The CDR3 loop reads CASSLVITGELFF. As DNA, the CDR3 is TGCGCCAGCAGCTTAGTTATCACCGGGGAGCTGTTTTTT.

There are many counts of this clone. V usage is TRBV28 and J usage is TRBJ1-2, with D perhaps matching TRBD1 (6 bases). There are 15 residues in the CDR3. V lost 5 bases, J lost 5 bases, and 18 bases lay in between. Per the germline V gene, CDR1 is MDHEN and CDR2 is SYDVKM. The CDR3 sequence is CASSRFAQDSYGYTF. Here the CDR3 DNA reads TGTGCCAGCAGTCGTTTCGCCCAGGACAGTTATGGCTACACCTTC.

The table lists this clone with many counts. This chain joins TRBV6-1 and TRBJ1-1; D unclear. Trimming left V 4 bases short and J 5 bases short, with 20 bases between. This CDR3 region has 16 residues. The germline V gene encodes CDR1 MNHNS and CDR2 SASEGT. The CDR3 nucleotides are TGTGCCAGCAGTGTCCAAATGGGCAGAGGTTGGACTGAAGCTTTCTTT. Its protein product is CASSVQMGRGWTEAFF.

This clone was counted at least ten times. This chain links TRBV5-8 with TRBJ2-7, with 7 bases identical to TRBD1. V was clipped by 1 base and J by 2 bases; unmatched bases: 6. The length of the CDR3 is 15 residues. Germline CDR1 is SGHTS and CDR2 is YDEGEE. Written as DNA, the CDR3 is TGTGCCAGCAGCTTGTTGGGACAGACAACCTACGAGCAGTACTTC. Its translation is CASSLLGQTTYEQYF.

This clone appeared many times. The chain carries TRBV28 and TRBJ2-3; 13 positions match TRBD2. The V and J ends lost 10 bases and 1 base, in that order; junction bases with no gene match: 2. Germline V gene lookup returns CDR1 MDHEN and CDR2 SYDVKM. The CDR3 extends over 14 amino acids. The CDR3 loop reads CAIGTSGGTDTQYF. The CDR3 bases are TGTGCCATTGGGACTAGCGGGGGCACAGATACGCAGTATTTT.

This clone has ten or more counts. The rearrangement links TRBV6-5 to TRBJ1-6, with 8 bases lining up with TRBD1. Germline CDR1 is MNHEY and CDR2 is SVGAGI. The CDR3 has 14 residues. V shed 5 bases and J 10 bases; nucleotides not matched to a gene: 7. CDR3 sequence (DNA): TGTGCCAGCAGTACCGGGACAGGAGGCTCACCCCTCCACTTT. This gives the protein CASSTGTGGSPLHF.

The chain links TRBV5-6 to TRBJ2-3; 10 bases align to TRBD2. This CDR3 spans 14 amino acids. CDR1 is SGHDT and CDR2 is YYEEEE in the germline V gene. With 2 bases clipped from V and 7 bases from J, the junction kept 4 bases outside the gene matches. CDR3: CASSLAGGPNTQYF. DNA for the CDR3: TGTGCCAGCAGCTTAGCGGGGGGGCCGAATACGCAGTATTTT.

Ten or more counts support this clone. This chain links TRBV5-4 with TRBJ2-7; D unclear. Germline V lookup: CDR1 SGHNT, CDR2 YYREEE (reference sequence). Trimming cost V 2 bases and J 6 bases, with 9 bases left between them. The CDR3 runs 12 residues. CDR3 protein: CASSFLGREQYF. The CDR3 region has the DNA TGTGCCAGCAGCTTTTTGGGCCGCGAGCAGTACTTC.

This clone was seen at least ten times. One end of the junction does not line up with germline, which may come from a read error. The chain recombines TRBV7-7 with TRBJ2-1, with a weak D call TRBD1 (6 bases). This CDR3 has 16 amino acids. The germline gives CDR1 SSHAT, CDR2 FNYEAQ (reference sequence). The CDR3: CASSLGEGTRYNEQFF. In DNA form, the CDR3 reads TGTGCTAGCAGCTTAGGAGAGGGGACACGATACAATGAGCAGTTCTTC.

Ten or more counts support this clone. J is TRBJ2-7 and V is TRBV27; D is uncertain. Germline V lookup: CDR1 MNHEY, CDR2 SMNVEV (reference sequence). Between the trimmed V and J ends, which lost 3 bases and 0 bases, there was a span of 6 bases. CDR3 length equals 13 residues. The CDR3 region is CASSFRASYEQYF. The DNA of the CDR3 is TGTGCCAGCAGTTTCCGAGCCTCCTACGAGCAGTACTTC.

This clone was seen repeatedly, ten times or more. The gene calls are TRBV11-2 and TRBJ1-2, with D uncertain. The CDR3 runs 13 residues. Germline V gene data show CDR1 as SGHAT and CDR2 as FQNNGV. The V and J ends lost 10 bases and 2 bases respectively, with 14 bases between them. The CDR3 nucleotides are TGTGCCACTTCGCCAGGCTCCAACTATGGCTACACCTTC. This sequence encodes CATSPGSNYGYTF. Combining the CDR3 with reference TRBV11-2 and TRBJ1-2 gives the whole variable domain EAGVAQSPRYKIIEKRQSVAFWCNPISGHATLYWYQQILGQGPKLLIQFQNNGVVDDSQLPKDRFSAERLKGVDSTLKIQPAKLEDSAVYLCATSPGSNYGYTFGSGTRLTVV.

This clone was seen ten or more times. The rearrangement joins TRBV5-1 to TRBJ2-5, with 7 bases matching TRBD2. The CDR3 is 14 residues long. The germline V gene encodes CDR1 SGHRS and CDR2 YFSETQ. The junction had 5 bases not matched to a gene; V was cut back by 4 bases and J by 2 bases. The CDR3: CASSGGRAQETQYF. The DNA for the CDR3 is TGCGCCAGCAGCGGGGGGAGGGCTCAAGAGACCCAGTACTTC.

V usage is TRBV9 and J usage is TRBJ1-2; no firm D call. This CDR3 is 15 amino acids long. Per the germline V gene, CDR1 is SGDLS and CDR2 is YYNGEE. Between the trimmed V and J ends, which lost 3 bases and 0 bases, there was a span of 12 bases. The CDR3 here is CASSGSSGSNYGYTF. The DNA for the CDR3 is TGTGCCAGCAGCGGGAGCTCAGGATCTAACTATGGCTACACCTTC.

In its sample, this clone was seen a few times. This chain joins TRBV11-1 and TRBJ2-3; tentative D call: TRBD2 (6 bases). Between the trimmed V and J ends, which lost 1 base and 8 bases, there was a span of 13 bases. The germline V gene encodes CDR1 SGHAT and CDR2 FQDESV (reference sequence). The CDR3 spans 14 residues. The CDR3 here is CASSLVPGVGTQYF. The DNA for the CDR3 is TGTGCCAGCAGCTTAGTCCCGGGGGTAGGTACGCAGTATTTT.

This clone was detected many times. The chain recombines TRBV7-3 with TRBJ2-2, with TRBD2 matching 7 bases. Unmatched junction bases numbered 5, after V lost 0 bases and J lost 1 base. This CDR3 is built from 17 residues. Per the germline V gene, CDR1 is SGHTA and CDR2 is FQGTGA. The CDR3 region is CASSLTSGGGNTGELFF. CDR3 sequence (DNA): TGTGCCAGCAGCTTAACGTCGGGCGGGGGGAACACCGGGGAGCTGTTTTTT.

V usage is TRBV5-4 and J usage is TRBJ2-2; TRBD1 agrees at 7 bases. The CDR3 spans 15 residues. V shed 10 bases and J 0 bases; nucleotides not matched to a gene: 9. From germline, CDR1 is SGHNT and CDR2 YYREEE (reference sequence). The CDR3 DNA reads as TGTGCCGGGAGCAGGGACAGCGCGAACACCGGGGAGCTGTTTTTT. Its protein product is CAGSRDSANTGELFF.

There are many counts of this clone. V usage is TRBV5-5 and J usage is TRBJ1-1; TRBD1 is a possible D gene (5 bases). The V end was cut by 0 bases, the J end by 5 bases, with 20 bases between. This CDR3 region has 17 residues. The germline gives CDR1 SGHKS, CDR2 YYEKEE (reference sequence). This CDR3 is CASSLGDRIRLGTEAFF. The CDR3 coding sequence is TGTGCCAGCAGCTTGGGAGACAGAATCCGTTTGGGGACTGAAGCTTTCTTT.